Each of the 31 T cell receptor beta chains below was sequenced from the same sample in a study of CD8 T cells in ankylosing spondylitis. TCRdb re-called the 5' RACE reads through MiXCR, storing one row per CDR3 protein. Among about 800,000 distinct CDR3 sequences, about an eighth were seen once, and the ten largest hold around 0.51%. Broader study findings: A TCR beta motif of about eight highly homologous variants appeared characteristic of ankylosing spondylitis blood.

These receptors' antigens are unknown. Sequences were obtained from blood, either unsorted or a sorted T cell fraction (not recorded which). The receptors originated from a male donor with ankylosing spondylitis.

The CDR3 DNA sequence: TGTGCCAGCAGCTTAGTAGTCTGGGGCAGCAATCAGCCCCAGCATTTT. Translation: CASSLVVWGSNQPQHF. The gene calls are TRBV7-2 and TRBJ1-5; TRBD1 is a possible D gene (5 bases). This CDR3 spans 16 amino acids. Per the germline V gene, CDR1 is SGHTA and CDR2 is FQGNSA. V shed 1 base and J shed 1 base, with 11 bases lying between them.

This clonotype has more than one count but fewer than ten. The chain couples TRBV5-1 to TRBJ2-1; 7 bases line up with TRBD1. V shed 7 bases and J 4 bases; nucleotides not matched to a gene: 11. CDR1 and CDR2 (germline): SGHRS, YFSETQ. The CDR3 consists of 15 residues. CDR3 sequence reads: CASFSGTANYNEQFF. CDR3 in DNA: TGCGCCAGCTTTTCCGGGACAGCGAATTACAATGAGCAGTTCTTC.

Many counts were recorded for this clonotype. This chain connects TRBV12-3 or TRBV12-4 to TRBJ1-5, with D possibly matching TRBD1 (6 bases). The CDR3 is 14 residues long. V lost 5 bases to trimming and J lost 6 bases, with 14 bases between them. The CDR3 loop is CASSGGGVRQPQHF. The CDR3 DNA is TGTGCCAGCAGTGGGGGCGGGGTACGTCAGCCCCAGCATTTT.

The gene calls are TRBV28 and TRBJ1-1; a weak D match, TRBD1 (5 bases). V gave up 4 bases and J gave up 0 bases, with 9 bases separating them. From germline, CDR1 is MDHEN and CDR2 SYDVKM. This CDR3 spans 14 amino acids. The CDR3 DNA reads TGTGCCAGCAGTTCAGGGTCCTTGAACACTGAAGCTTTCTTT. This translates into CASSSGSLNTEAFF.

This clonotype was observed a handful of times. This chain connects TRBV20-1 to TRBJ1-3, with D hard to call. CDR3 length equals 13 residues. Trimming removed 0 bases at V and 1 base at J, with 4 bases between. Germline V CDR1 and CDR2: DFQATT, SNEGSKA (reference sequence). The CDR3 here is CSARDPSGNTIYF. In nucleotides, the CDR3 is TGCAGTGCTAGAGATCCGTCTGGAAACACCATATATTTT.

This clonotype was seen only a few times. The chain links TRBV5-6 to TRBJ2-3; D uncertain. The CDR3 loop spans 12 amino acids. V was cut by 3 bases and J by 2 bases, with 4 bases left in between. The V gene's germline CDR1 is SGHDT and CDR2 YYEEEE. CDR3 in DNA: TGTGCCAGCAGCTGGGCCACAGATACGCAGTATTTT. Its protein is CASSWATDTQYF. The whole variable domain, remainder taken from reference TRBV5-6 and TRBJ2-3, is DAGVTQSPTHLIKTRGQQVTLRCSPKSGHDTVSWYQQALGQGPQFIFQYYEEEERQRGNFPDRFSGHQFPNYSSELNVNALLLGDSALYLCASSWATDTQYFGPGTRLTVL.

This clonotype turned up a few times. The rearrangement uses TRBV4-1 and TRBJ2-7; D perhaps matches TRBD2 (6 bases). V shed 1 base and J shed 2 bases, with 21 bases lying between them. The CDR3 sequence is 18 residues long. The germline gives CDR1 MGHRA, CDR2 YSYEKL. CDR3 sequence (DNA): TGCGCCAGCAGCCAAGCTAGGACCGAGTGGGACTTGACCTACGAGCAGTACTTC. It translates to CASSQARTEWDLTYEQYF.

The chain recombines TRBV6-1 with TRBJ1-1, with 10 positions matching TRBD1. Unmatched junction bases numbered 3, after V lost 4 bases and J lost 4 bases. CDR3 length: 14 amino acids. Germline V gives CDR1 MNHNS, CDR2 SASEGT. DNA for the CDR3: TGTGCCAGCAGTGTGCGGACAGGGGGCACTGAAGCTTTCTTT. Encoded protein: CASSVRTGGTEAFF.

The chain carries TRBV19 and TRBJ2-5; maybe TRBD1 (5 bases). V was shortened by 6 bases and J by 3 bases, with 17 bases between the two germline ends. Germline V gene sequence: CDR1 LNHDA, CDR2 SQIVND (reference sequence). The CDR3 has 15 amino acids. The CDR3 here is CASSAHHRQKETQYF. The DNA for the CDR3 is TGTGCCAGTAGCGCCCACCACCGACAGAAAGAGACCCAGTACTTC.

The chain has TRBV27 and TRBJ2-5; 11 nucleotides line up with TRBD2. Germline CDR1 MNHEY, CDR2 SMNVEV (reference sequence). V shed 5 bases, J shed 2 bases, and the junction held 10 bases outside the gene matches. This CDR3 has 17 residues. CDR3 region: CASSRWLAGGFQETQYF. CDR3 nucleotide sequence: TGTGCCAGCAGTAGATGGCTAGCGGGGGGCTTTCAAGAGACCCAGTACTTC.

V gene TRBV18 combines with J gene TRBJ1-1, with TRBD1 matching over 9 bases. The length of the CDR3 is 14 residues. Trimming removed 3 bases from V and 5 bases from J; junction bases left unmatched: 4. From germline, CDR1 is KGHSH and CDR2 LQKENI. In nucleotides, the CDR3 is TGTGCCAGCTCACCGGAGACAGGGGGTACTGAAGCTTTCTTT. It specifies CASSPETGGTEAFF.

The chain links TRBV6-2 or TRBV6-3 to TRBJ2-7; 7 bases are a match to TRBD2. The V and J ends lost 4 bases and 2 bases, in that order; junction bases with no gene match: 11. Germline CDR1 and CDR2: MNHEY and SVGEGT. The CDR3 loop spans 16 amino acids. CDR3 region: CASSSMTRRGAYEQYF. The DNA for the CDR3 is TGTGCCAGCAGTTCCATGACTAGACGGGGGGCCTACGAGCAGTACTTC.

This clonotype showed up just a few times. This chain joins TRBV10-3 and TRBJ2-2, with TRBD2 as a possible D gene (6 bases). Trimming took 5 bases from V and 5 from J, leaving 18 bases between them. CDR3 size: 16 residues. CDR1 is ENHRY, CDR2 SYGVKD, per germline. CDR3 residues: CAISPVGGAETGELFF. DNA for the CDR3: TGTGCCATCAGTCCCGTGGGGGGAGCCGAGACCGGGGAGCTGTTTTTT.

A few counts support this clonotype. CDR3 bases: TGTGCCAGCAGCTTAGGGTGGTCGGGTTACAATGAGCAGTTCTTC. As protein: CASSLGWSGYNEQFF. The J gene is TRBJ2-1, the V gene TRBV7-9; D is ambiguous. Between the trimmed V and J ends, which lost 1 base and 4 bases, there was a span of 11 bases. CDR3 length equals 15 residues. CDR1 is SEHNR and CDR2 is FQNEAQ in the germline V gene (reference sequence).

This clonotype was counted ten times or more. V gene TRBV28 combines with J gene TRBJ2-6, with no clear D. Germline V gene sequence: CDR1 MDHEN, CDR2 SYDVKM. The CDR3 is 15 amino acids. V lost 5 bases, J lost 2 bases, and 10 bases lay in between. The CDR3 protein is CASSRNRPGANVLTF. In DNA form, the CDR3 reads TGTGCCAGCAGTCGAAACCGGCCTGGGGCCAACGTCCTGACTTTC.

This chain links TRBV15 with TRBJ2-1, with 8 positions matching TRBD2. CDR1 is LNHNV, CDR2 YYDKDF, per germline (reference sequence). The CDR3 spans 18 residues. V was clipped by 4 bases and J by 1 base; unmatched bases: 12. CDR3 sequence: CATSTHRGGGKSYNEQFF. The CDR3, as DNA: TGTGCCACCAGCACCCACCGGGGGGGCGGCAAGTCCTACAATGAGCAGTTCTTC.

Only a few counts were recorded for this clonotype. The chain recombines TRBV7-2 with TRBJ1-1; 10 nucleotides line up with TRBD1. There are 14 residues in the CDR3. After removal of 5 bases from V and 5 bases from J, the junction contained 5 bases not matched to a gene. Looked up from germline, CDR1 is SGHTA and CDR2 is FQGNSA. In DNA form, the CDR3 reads TGTGCCAGCAGCGTGACAGGGGGCTGGACTGAAGCTTTCTTT. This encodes CASSVTGGWTEAFF.

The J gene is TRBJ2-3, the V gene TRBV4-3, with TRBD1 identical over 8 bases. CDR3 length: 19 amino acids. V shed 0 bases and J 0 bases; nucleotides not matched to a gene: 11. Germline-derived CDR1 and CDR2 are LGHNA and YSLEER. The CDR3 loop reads CASSQDGRVTGASTDTQYF. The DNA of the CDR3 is TGCGCCAGCAGCCAAGATGGCAGGGTGACAGGGGCTAGCACAGATACGCAGTATTTT.

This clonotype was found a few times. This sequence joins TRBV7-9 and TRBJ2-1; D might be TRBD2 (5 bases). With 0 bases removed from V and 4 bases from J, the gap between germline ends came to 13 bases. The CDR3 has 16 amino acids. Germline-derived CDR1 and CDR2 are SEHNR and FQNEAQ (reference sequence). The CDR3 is CASSLAGRKVYNEQFF. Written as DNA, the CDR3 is TGTGCCAGCAGCTTAGCAGGGAGAAAAGTTTACAATGAGCAGTTCTTC.

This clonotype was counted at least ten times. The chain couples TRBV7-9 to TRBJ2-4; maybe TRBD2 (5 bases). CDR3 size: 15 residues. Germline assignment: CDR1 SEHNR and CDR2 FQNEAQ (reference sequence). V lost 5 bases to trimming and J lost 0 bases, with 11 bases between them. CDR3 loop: CASSREFQAKNIQYF. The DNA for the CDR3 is TGTGCCAGCAGCCGGGAATTCCAAGCCAAAAACATTCAGTACTTC.

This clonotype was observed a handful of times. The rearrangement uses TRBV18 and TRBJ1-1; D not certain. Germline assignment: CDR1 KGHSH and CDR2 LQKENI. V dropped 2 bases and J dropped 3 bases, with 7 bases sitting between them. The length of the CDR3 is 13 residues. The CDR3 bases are TGTGCCAGCTCACCAGTGGAGGACACTGAAGCTTTCTTT. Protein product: CASSPVEDTEAFF.

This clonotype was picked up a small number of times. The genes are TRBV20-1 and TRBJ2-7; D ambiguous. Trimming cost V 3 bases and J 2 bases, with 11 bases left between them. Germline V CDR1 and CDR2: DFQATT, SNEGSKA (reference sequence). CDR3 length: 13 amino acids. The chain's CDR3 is CSASMSEAYEQYF. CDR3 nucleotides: TGCAGTGCTAGTATGTCAGAAGCCTACGAGCAGTACTTC.

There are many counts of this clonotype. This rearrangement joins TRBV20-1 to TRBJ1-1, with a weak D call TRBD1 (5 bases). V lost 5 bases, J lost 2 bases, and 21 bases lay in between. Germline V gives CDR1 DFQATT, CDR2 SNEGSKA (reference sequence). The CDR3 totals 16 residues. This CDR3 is CSAYVLRGGGNTEAFF. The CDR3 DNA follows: TGCAGTGCTTATGTTCTTAGGGGCGGAGGTAACACTGAAGCTTTCTTT.

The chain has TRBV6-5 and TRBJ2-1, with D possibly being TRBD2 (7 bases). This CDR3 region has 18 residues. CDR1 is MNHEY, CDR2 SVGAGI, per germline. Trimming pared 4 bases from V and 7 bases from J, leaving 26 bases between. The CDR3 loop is CASSSPRGVGGRRNEQFF. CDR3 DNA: TGTGCCAGCAGTTCCCCTAGGGGAGTCGGGGGGCGCAGGAATGAGCAGTTCTTC.

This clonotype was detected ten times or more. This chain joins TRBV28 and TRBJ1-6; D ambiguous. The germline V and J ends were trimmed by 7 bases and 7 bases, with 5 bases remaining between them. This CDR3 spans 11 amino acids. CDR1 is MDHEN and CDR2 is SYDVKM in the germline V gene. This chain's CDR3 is CASNRNSPLHF. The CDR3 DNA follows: TGTGCCAGCAATAGAAATTCACCCCTCCACTTT.

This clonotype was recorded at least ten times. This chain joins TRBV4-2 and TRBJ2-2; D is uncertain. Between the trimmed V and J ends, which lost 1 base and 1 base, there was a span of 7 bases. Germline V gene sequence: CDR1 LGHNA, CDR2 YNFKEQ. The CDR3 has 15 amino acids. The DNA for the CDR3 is TGTGCCAGCAGCCAAGCGGGTCTGAACACCGGGGAGCTGTTTTTT. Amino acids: CASSQAGLNTGELFF.

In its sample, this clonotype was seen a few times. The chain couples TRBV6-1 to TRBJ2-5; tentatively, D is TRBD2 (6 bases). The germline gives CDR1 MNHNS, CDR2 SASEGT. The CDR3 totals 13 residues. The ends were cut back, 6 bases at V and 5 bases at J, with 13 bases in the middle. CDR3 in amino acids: CASRQPGVETQYF. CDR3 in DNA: TGTGCCAGCAGACAACCGGGGGTGGAGACCCAGTACTTC.

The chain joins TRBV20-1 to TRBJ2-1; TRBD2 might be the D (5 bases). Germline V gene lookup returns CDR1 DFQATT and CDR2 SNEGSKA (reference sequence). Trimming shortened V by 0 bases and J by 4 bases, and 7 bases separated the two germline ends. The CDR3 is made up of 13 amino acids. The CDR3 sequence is CSARERAYNEQFF. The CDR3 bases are TGCAGTGCTAGAGAGCGGGCTTACAATGAGCAGTTCTTC.

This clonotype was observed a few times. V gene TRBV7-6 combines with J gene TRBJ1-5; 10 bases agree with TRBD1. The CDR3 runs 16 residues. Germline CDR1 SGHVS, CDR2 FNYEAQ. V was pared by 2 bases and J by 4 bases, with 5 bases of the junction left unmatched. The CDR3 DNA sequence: TGTGCCAGCAGCTTATATGGACAGGGGGGAAATCAGCCCCAGCATTTT. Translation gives CASSLYGQGGNQPQHF.

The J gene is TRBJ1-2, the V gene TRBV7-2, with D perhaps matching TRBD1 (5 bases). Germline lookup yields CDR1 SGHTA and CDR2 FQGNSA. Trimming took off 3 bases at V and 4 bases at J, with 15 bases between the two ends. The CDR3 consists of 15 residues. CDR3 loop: CASSFGRGDRYGYTF. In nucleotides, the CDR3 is TGTGCCAGCAGCTTCGGACGGGGGGATCGCTATGGCTACACCTTC.

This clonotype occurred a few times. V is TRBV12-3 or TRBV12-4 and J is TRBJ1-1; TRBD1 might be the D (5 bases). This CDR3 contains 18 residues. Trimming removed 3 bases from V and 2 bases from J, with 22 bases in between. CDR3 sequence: CASSFILGTASYNTEAFF. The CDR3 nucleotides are TGTGCCAGCAGTTTCATTTTAGGGACCGCAAGTTATAACACTGAAGCTTTCTTT.